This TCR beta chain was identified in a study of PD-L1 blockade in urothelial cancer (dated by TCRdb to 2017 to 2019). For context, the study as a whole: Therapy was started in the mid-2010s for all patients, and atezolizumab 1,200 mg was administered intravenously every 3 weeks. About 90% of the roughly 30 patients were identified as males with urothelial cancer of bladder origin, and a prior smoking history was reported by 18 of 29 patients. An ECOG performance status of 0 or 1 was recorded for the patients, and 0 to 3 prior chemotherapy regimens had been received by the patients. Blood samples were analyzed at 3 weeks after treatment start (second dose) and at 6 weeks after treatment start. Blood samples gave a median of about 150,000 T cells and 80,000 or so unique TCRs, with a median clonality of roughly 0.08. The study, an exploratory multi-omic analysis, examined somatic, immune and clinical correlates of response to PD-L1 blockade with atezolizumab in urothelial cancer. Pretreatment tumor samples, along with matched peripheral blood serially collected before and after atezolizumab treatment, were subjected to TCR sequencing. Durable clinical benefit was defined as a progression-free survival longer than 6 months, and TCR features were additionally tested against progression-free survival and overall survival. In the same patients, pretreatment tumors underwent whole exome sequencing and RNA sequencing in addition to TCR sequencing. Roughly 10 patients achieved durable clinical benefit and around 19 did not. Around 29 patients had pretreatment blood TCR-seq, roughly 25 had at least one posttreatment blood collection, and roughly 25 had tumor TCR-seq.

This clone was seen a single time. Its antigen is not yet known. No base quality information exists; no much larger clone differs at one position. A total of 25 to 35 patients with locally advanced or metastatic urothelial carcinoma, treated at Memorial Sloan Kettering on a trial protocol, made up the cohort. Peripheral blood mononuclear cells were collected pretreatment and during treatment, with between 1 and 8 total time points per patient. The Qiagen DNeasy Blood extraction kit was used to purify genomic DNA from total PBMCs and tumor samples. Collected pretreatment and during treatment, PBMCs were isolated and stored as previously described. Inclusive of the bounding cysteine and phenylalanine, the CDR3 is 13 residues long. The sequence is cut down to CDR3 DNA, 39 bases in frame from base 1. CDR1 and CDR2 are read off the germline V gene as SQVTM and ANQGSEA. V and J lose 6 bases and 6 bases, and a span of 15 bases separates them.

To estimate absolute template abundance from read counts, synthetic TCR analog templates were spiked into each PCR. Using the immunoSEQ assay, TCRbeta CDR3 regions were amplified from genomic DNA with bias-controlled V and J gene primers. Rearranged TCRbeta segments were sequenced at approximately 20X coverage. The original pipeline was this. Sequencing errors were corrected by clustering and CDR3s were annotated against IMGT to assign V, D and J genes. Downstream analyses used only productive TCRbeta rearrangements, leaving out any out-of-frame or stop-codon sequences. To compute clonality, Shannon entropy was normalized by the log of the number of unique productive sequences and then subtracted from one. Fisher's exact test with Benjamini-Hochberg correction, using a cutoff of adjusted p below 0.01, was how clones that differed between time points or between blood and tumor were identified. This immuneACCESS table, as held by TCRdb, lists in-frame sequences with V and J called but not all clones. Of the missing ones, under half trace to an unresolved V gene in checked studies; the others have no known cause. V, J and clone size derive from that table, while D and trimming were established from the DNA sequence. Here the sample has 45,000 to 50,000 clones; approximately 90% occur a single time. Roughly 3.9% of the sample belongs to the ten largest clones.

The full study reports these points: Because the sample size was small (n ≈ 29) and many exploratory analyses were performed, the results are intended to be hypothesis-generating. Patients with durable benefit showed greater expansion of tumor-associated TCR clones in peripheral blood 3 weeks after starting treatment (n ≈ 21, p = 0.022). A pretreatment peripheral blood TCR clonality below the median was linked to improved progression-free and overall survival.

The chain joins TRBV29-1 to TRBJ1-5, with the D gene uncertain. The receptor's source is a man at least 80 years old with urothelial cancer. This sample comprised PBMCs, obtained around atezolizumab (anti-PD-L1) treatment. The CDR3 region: CSVGLEVGQPQHF. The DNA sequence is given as TGCAGCGTCGGTCTCGAGGTTGGTCAGCCCCAGCATTTT.